What follows describes a single T cell receptor beta chain. Antigen unknown. This sample stems from a study of T cell responses to AZD1222 COVID-19 vaccine. The study's findings and limits: Donors, mostly white British, included more females; clonal diversity was possibly underestimated.

The V gene's germline CDR1 is WSHSY and CDR2 SAAADI. V was clipped by 5 bases and J by 7 bases; unmatched bases: 8. The CDR3 length is 14 residues. Clones were sequenced by immunoSEQ multiplex PCR, and TCRdb holds only the in-frame ones, with some missing. The table has under 150,000 clones, almost 95% seen once; the top ten hold roughly 1.5%. The sequence derives from an adult who received the AZD1222 COVID-19 vaccine. The chain employs TRBV10-2 and TRBJ1-2; 9 bases agree with TRBD1. The specimen comprised peripheral blood, sampled 28 days after the second AZD1222 dose. CDR3 bases: TGCGCCAGCAGTCCCGGGACAGGGAACGGTGGCTACACCTTC. Its translation is CASSPGTGNGGYTF.